The next 30 T cell receptor beta chains were all read from a single sample in a study of blood T cell repertoires in COVID-19. Profiling relied on immunoSEQ multiplex PCR, and the TCRdb table lists in-frame clones only, not all of them. The table records fewer than 65,000 clones, approximately 90% of them present only once. Sequences were obtained from peripheral blood. These receptors came from a man aged 45 to 65 with acute or convalescent COVID-19.

V and J are TRBV7-2 and TRBJ1-1; D is unresolved. This CDR3 spans 13 amino acids. Germline CDR1 and CDR2: SGHTA and FQGNSA. With 6 bases removed from V and 10 bases from J, the gap between germline ends came to 18 bases. CDR3 amino acids: CASSSFGERLAFF. The CDR3 nucleotides read TGTGCCAGCAGTTCCTTTGGGGAGAGGTTAGCTTTCTTT.

This clone was observed a single time. The J gene is TRBJ2-3, the V gene TRBV9, with TRBD2 matching over 11 bases. V dropped 3 bases and J dropped 3; count of bases not matched to a gene: 6. Germline CDR1 reads SGDLS; CDR2 reads YYNGEE. CDR3 length equals 16 residues. The CDR3 sequence: CASSARRTSGTDTQYF. CDR3 sequence (DNA): TGTGCCAGCAGCGCCCGAAGGACTAGCGGGACAGATACGCAGTATTTT.

The chain joins TRBV9 to TRBJ1-3; D is perhaps TRBD1 (6 bases). Trimming left V 0 bases short and J 5 bases short, with 15 bases between. This CDR3 is built from 16 residues. The germline V gene encodes CDR1 SGDLS and CDR2 YYNGEE. This chain's CDR3 is CASSVGDISYRNTIYF. CDR3 DNA: TGTGCCAGCAGCGTAGGGGACATAAGCTACCGAAACACCATATATTTT.

This clone occurred a few times. The V gene is TRBV7-2, the J gene TRBJ1-2; tentatively, D is TRBD1 (5 bases). The CDR3 has 13 amino acids. Deletions cut 1 base from V and 2 bases from J, with 5 bases between. In germline, CDR1 is SGHTA, CDR2 FQGNSA. CDR3 amino acids: CASSLGQNYGYTF. The DNA for the CDR3 is TGTGCCAGCAGCTTAGGACAGAACTATGGCTACACCTTC.

J is TRBJ1-2 and V is TRBV10-3; D perhaps matches TRBD1 (5 bases). Per the germline V gene, CDR1 is ENHRY and CDR2 is SYGVKD. V lost 0 bases, J lost 3 bases, and 14 bases lay in between. CDR3 size: 16 residues. DNA for the CDR3: TGTGCCATCAGTGAGTCTCCACAGACAGTTGACTATGGCTACACCTTC. This translates into CAISESPQTVDYGYTF.

The J gene is TRBJ2-1, the V gene TRBV9; 9 positions match TRBD2. The CDR3 consists of 15 residues. CDR1 and CDR2 from the germline V gene are SGDLS and YYNGEE. The ends lost 0 bases at V and 10 bases at J; junction bases unmatched: 8. The CDR3 DNA reads as TGTGCCAGCAGCGTAGGTGGTAGCGGGGGACAGGAGCAGTTCTTC. It specifies CASSVGGSGGQEQFF.

V and J are TRBV19 and TRBJ2-3; 10 nucleotides line up with TRBD1. Trimming took 6 bases from V and 1 from J; bases not matched to a gene: 13. Germline values: CDR1 LNHDA, CDR2 SQIVND (reference sequence). The CDR3 is made up of 18 amino acids. CDR3 coding DNA: TGTGCCAGTAGCGGCCCCCACACCGGGACAGGGGGCACAGATACGCAGTATTTT. Residues: CASSGPHTGTGGTDTQYF.

The gene calls are TRBV12-3 or TRBV12-4 and TRBJ1-2; no definite D call. The CDR3 has 12 amino acids. The V gene lost 1 base and the J gene lost 8 bases, with 8 bases spanning the gap. CDR3 residues: CASSLGAGGYTF. Here the CDR3 DNA reads TGTGCCAGCAGTTTAGGGGCTGGGGGCTACACCTTC.

V usage is TRBV6-5 and J usage is TRBJ2-3; the D gene is possibly TRBD2 (6 bases). Trimming took off 6 bases at V and 5 bases at J, with 15 bases between the two ends. The germline V gene encodes CDR1 MNHEY and CDR2 SVGAGI. The CDR3 is made up of 14 amino acids. For the CDR3, the DNA is TGTGCCAGCAGGACTCTAAGCGGGCGAGATACGCAGTATTTT. It specifies CASRTLSGRDTQYF.

CDR3 residues: CASSRQGGDEQYF. For the CDR3, the DNA is TGCGCCAGCAGTAGACAGGGAGGCGACGAGCAGTACTTC. This chain connects TRBV10-2 to TRBJ2-7, with D perhaps matching TRBD1 (7 bases). This CDR3 is built from 13 residues. Trimming took off 5 bases at V and 5 bases at J, with 13 bases between the two ends. CDR1 and CDR2 from the germline V gene are WSHSY and SAAADI.

The chain joins TRBV18 to TRBJ1-2, with TRBD1 matching 7 bases. Germline CDR1 and CDR2: KGHSH and LQKENI. This CDR3 is 19 amino acids long. With 1 base clipped from V and 0 bases from J, the junction kept 14 bases outside the gene matches. This chain's CDR3 is CASSPLGLPTGRANYGYTF. The CDR3 nucleotides read TGTGCCAGCTCACCACTGGGCCTACCGACAGGGAGAGCTAACTATGGCTACACCTTC. Supplemented by reference TRBV18 and TRBJ1-2, the full variable domain reads NAGVMQNPRHLVRRRGQEARLRCSPMKGHSHVYWYRQLPEEGLKFMVYLQKENIIDESGMPKERFSAEFPKEGPSILRIQQVVRGDSAAYFCASSPLGLPTGRANYGYTFGSGTRLTVV.

This chain uses TRBV5-8 with TRBJ1-1, with no clear D. V was clipped by 2 bases and J by 0 bases, with 5 bases between them. The CDR3 runs to 13 residues. Germline V gene sequence: CDR1 SGHTS, CDR2 YDEGEE. CDR3 sequence reads: CASSFQMNTEAFF. The CDR3 coding sequence is TGTGCCAGCAGCTTCCAGATGAACACTGAAGCTTTCTTT. The full variable domain, completed using reference TRBV5-8 and TRBJ1-1, is EAGVTQSPTHLIKTRGQQATLRCSPISGHTSVYWYQQALGLGLQFLLWYDEGEERNRGNFPPRFSGRQFPNYSSELNVNALELEDSALYLCASSFQMNTEAFFGQGTRLTVV.

The chain employs TRBV6-5 and TRBJ1-2; the D gene is possibly TRBD1 (5 bases). There are 10 residues in the CDR3. CDR1 MNHEY and CDR2 SVGAGI come from the germline V gene. V lost 6 bases and J 14 bases, leaving 13 bases between the germline ends. The CDR3 nucleotides are TGTGCCAGCAGCGACCGGGACTATACCTTC. It yields the protein CASSDRDYTF.

This rearrangement joins TRBV3-1 (or the pseudogene TRBV3-2) to TRBJ2-2, with 9 bases aligning to TRBD2. In germline, CDR1 is LGHDT, CDR2 YNNKEL (reference sequence). The CDR3 is made up of 19 amino acids. The junction had 8 bases not matched to a gene; V was cut back by 0 bases and J by 0 bases. The CDR3 region has the DNA TGTGCCAGCAGCCAAGAAACCTCGCGGGGGGGTTCGAACACCGGGGAGCTGTTTTTT. Translating it yields CASSQETSRGGSNTGELFF.

The V and J genes are TRBV28 and TRBJ2-7; 12 positions match TRBD1. The germline gives CDR1 MDHEN, CDR2 SYDVKM. Trimming cost V 7 bases and J 5 bases; bases outside gene matches: 9. CDR3 size: 15 residues. CDR3 loop: CASTRSGTGGDEQYF. Here the CDR3 DNA reads TGTGCCAGCACCCGGTCCGGGACAGGGGGCGACGAGCAGTACTTC. Based on the CDR3 plus reference TRBV28 and TRBJ2-7, the full variable domain is DVKVTQSSRYLVKRTGEKVFLECVQDMDHENMFWYRQDPGLGLRLIYFSYDVKMKEKGDIPEGYSVSREKKERFSLILESASTNQTSMYLCASTRSGTGGDEQYFGPGTRLTVT.

For the CDR3, the DNA is TGTGCCAGCAGCTTAGGCCAGGGGGCATACGAGCAGTACTTC. Amino acids: CASSLGQGAYEQYF. The chain recombines TRBV7-8 with TRBJ2-7, with 8 bases aligning to TRBD1. CDR3 length: 14 amino acids. With V trimmed by 1 base and J by 4 bases, 3 bases remained unmatched. CDR1 is SGHVS and CDR2 is FQNEAQ in the germline V gene.

V gene TRBV9 combines with J gene TRBJ2-1; perhaps TRBD1 as D (5 bases). CDR3 size: 13 residues. V shed 6 bases and J shed 5 bases, with 12 bases lying between them. CDR1 SGDLS and CDR2 YYNGEE come from the germline V gene. In nucleotides, the CDR3 is TGTGCCAGCACCGGTTCAGGGAACAATGAGCAGTTCTTC. Protein product: CASTGSGNNEQFF. Full variable domain (rest looked up from reference TRBV9 and TRBJ2-1): DSGVTQTPKHLITATGQRVTLRCSPRSGDLSVYWYQQSLDQGLQFLIQYYNGEERAKGNILERFSAQQFPDLHSELNLSSLELGDSALYFCASTGSGNNEQFFGPGTRLTVL.

This chain links TRBV7-2 with TRBJ1-5; tentative D call: TRBD1 (6 bases). CDR3 length: 14 residues. Germline loops: CDR1 SGHTA, CDR2 FQGNSA. V lost 1 base and J lost 6, with 10 bases in between. Written as DNA, the CDR3 is TGTGCCAGCAGCTTAGAAAGGACAGCTCAGCCCCAGCATTTT. Residues: CASSLERTAQPQHF.

The J gene is TRBJ1-1, the V gene TRBV24-1; 9 positions agree with TRBD1. The trim removed 4 bases at V and 1 base at J, leaving 3 bases unmatched. The CDR3 runs 15 residues. CDR1 and CDR2 (germline): KGHDR, SFDVKD. The CDR3 coding sequence is TGTGCCACCAGTGAGGGACAGGGCGCGAACACTGAAGCTTTCTTT. Its translation: CATSEGQGANTEAFF.

The chain recombines TRBV6-5 with TRBJ1-2; D not resolved. V gave up 0 bases and J gave up 4 bases, with 12 bases separating them. The CDR3 has 15 residues. Germline assignment: CDR1 MNHEY and CDR2 SVGAGI. CDR3 protein: CASSYSGRSPYGYTF. Here the CDR3 DNA reads TGTGCCAGCAGTTACTCGGGTAGGAGTCCCTATGGCTACACCTTC.

The chain is built from TRBV3-1 (or the pseudogene TRBV3-2) and TRBJ2-7, with D possibly TRBD1 on 5 matching bases. The CDR3 is 14 residues long. With 5 bases removed from V and 5 bases from J, the gap between germline ends came to 16 bases. In germline, CDR1 is LGHDT, CDR2 YNNKEL (reference sequence). The CDR3, as DNA: TGTGCCAGCAGCTTTGGGCAGGGAACCCACGAGCAGTACTTC. This sequence encodes CASSFGQGTHEQYF.

The chain combines TRBV2 with TRBJ1-5, with 10 nucleotides matching TRBD1. The CDR3 has 13 residues. J lost 6 bases, V lost 6 bases, and 2 bases had no gene match. Germline V gene lookup returns CDR1 SNHLY and CDR2 FYNNEI. CDR3 loop: CASRDRGIQPQHF. The CDR3 DNA is TGTGCCAGCAGGGACAGGGGGATTCAGCCCCAGCATTTT.

This chain uses TRBV3-1 (or the pseudogene TRBV3-2) with TRBJ2-2; 9 bases agree with TRBD2. The CDR3 sequence is 14 residues long. V was pared by 5 bases and J by 6 bases, with 4 bases of the junction left unmatched. In germline, CDR1 is LGHDT, CDR2 YNNKEL (reference sequence). The CDR3 DNA reads TGTGCCAGCAGCTTGCGGGGGGGCCCCGGGGAGCTGTTTTTT. This encodes CASSLRGGPGELFF.

The CDR3 spells CASSLGLVVGTGELFF. CDR3 DNA sequence: TGCGCCAGCAGCTTGGGACTCGTTGTGGGCACCGGGGAGCTGTTTTTT. The V call is TRBV5-1, the J call TRBJ2-2; the D is unclear. The CDR3 has 16 residues. CDR1 SGHRS and CDR2 YFSETQ come from the germline V gene. The V end was cut by 0 bases, the J end by 4 bases, with 13 bases between. The whole variable domain, remainder taken from reference TRBV5-1 and TRBJ2-2, is KAGVTQTPRYLIKTRGQQVTLSCSPISGHRSVSWYQQTPGQGLQFLFEYFSETQRNKGNFPGRFSGRQFSNSRSEMNVSTLELGDSALYLCASSLGLVVGTGELFFGEGSRLTVL.

With regard to this clone: The junction departs from the called germline gene at one end, perhaps through a read error. V and J are TRBV20-1 and TRBJ1-2; TRBD1 agrees at 7 bases. Germline-derived CDR1 and CDR2 are DFQATT and SNEGSKA (reference sequence). The CDR3 extends over 10 amino acids. Here the CDR3 DNA reads TGCAGTGCTAGAGGTACAGGGGTGGCCTTC. It specifies CSARGTGVAF.

The chain carries TRBV11-2 and TRBJ1-1, with 9 bases matching TRBD1. Germline loops: CDR1 SGHAT, CDR2 FQNNGV. The J segment lost 7 bases and the V segment lost 5 bases, leaving 11 bases of the junction unmatched. The CDR3 length is 15 residues. The CDR3, as DNA: TGTGCCAGCAGCACCAGAGGACAGGGGATAAGTGAAGCTTTCTTT. This encodes CASSTRGQGISEAFF.

The rearrangement joins TRBV24-1 to TRBJ2-5, with D tentatively TRBD1 (7 bases). The germline V gene encodes CDR1 KGHDR and CDR2 SFDVKD. This CDR3 comprises 15 residues. Trimming removed 4 bases at V and 5 bases at J, with 16 bases between. This chain's CDR3 is CATSDRQGGKETQYF. Written as DNA, the CDR3 is TGTGCCACCAGTGACCGCCAGGGGGGAAAGGAGACCCAGTACTTC.

The chain links TRBV10-1 to TRBJ2-1; tentatively, D is TRBD2 (5 bases). Germline V CDR1 and CDR2: WNHNN, SYGVQD (reference sequence). The CDR3 runs 14 residues. Trimming stripped 4 bases from V and 3 bases from J, with 10 bases between. This CDR3 reads CASSGAENYNEQFF. DNA of the CDR3: TGCGCCAGCAGTGGAGCGGAGAACTACAATGAGCAGTTCTTC.

The chain uses TRBV30 and TRBJ2-3; no definite D call. Germline CDR1 and CDR2: GTSNPN and SVGIG (reference sequence). Trimming left V 0 bases short and J 6 bases short, with 13 bases between. This CDR3 is built from 14 residues. CDR3 loop: CAWSVPPPRDTQYF. CDR3 nucleotides: TGTGCCTGGAGTGTCCCCCCCCCTCGGGATACGCAGTATTTT.

The chain combines TRBV6-5 with TRBJ1-4; 8 bases fit TRBD1. The CDR3 has 15 amino acids. Germline V lookup: CDR1 MNHEY, CDR2 SVGAGI. With V trimmed by 11 bases and J by 6 bases, 14 bases remained unmatched. CDR3 protein: CACNPQGGGYEKLFF. For the CDR3, the DNA is TGTGCCTGCAATCCACAGGGGGGAGGGTATGAAAAACTGTTTTTT.